The text below deals with one TCR beta chain. Germline loops: CDR1 LGHNA, CDR2 YSLEER. V lost 1 base and J 3 bases, leaving 12 bases between the germline ends. The length of the CDR3 is 15 residues. This specimen belongs to a study of blood T cell repertoires in COVID-19. Study details: There were acute and convalescent COVID-19 samples, and they came from the United States, Italy and Spain. T cells, B-cell-depleted T cells, or PBMCs supplied cDNA or gDNA.

The protocol was immunoSEQ multiplex PCR, while the TCRdb copy is restricted to in-frame clones and leaves out a portion. The profile shows hundreds of thousands of clones, around 92% of them singletons. What was sequenced was peripheral blood. This receptor was identified in a woman aged 25 to 45 with COVID-19, enrolled during active disease. This chain uses TRBV4-3 with TRBJ1-1, with D perhaps matching TRBD1 (6 bases). The CDR3, as DNA: TGCGCCAGCAGCCAAGGGACAGCTAAAGACACTGAAGCTTTCTTT. This sequence encodes CASSQGTAKDTEAFF.